The 25 T cell receptor beta chains given below trace back to one sample, sequenced in a study of tumor-infiltrating lymphocytes in primary liver carcinoma (TCRdb year 2017). Total RNA and DNA were co-extracted without cell sorting from roughly 20-30 mg of bulk tissue using the AllPrep DNA/RNA mini kit. This sample was sequenced with an Illumina HiSeq 2500. A constant-region primer and ProtoScript II reverse transcriptase were used to reverse-transcribe TCRbeta-specific cDNA from roughly 0.55 ug total RNA. The TCRbeta libraries were prepared through three rounds of nested multiplex PCR following a slightly modified ARM-PCR procedure. Multiplex TRBV1-TRBV30 forward primers and a Cbeta reverse primer were used in the first two PCR rounds, each of which was run for around 10 cycles. TCRdb trimmed the raw reads at Q25, called clones with MiXCR and kept productive beta chains. A single entry per CDR3 protein holds the most common genes and DNA from its merged rows. The sample table lists around 21,000 distinct CDR3 sequences, roughly three quarters of them with a count of one. The top ten clonotypes cover approximately 41% of the sample.

The material sequenced was liver tumor tissue from sampling region 1. The cell subset or site label on this specimen signifies: tumor region T1, superior pole. All receptors come from a man in his forties with primary liver carcinoma and hepatitis B virus infection.

The chain recombines TRBV13 with TRBJ1-2; TRBD1 agrees at 7 bases. There are 17 residues in the CDR3. The V gene end was trimmed by 11 bases and the J gene end by 3 bases; junction bases not matched to a gene: 21. Germline V gene sequence: CDR1 PRHDT, CDR2 FYEKMQ (reference sequence). The CDR3 here is CADSPSVLGGGDYGYTF. The CDR3 DNA reads as TGTGCCGACAGCCCCAGCGTCCTAGGGGGCGGGGACTATGGCTACACCTTC.

J is TRBJ1-1 and V is TRBV5-6, with D perhaps matching TRBD1 (5 bases). Trimming left V 1 base short and J 4 bases short, with 11 bases between. The CDR3 totals 14 residues. Germline V gene data show CDR1 as SGHDT and CDR2 as YYEEEE. In DNA form, the CDR3 reads TGTGCCAGCAGCTTGCAGGGTCTGAGCACTGAAGCTTTCTTT. Protein product: CASSLQGLSTEAFF.

Note on this clonotype: One end of the junction is discordant with germline, which a read error may explain. CDR3 protein: CGSSLWTGLTGANVLIF. Here the CDR3 DNA reads TGTGGCAGCAGCTTATGGACAGGGCTTACTGGGGCCAACGTCCTGATTTTC. J is TRBJ2-6 and V is TRBV5-5; the match to TRBD1 covers 8 bases. CDR3 size: 17 residues. Per germline, CDR1 SGHKS and CDR2 YYEKEE (reference sequence).

Points on this clonotype: The junction departs from the called germline gene at one end, perhaps through a read error. The genes are TRBV29-1 and TRBJ2-7; D is undetermined. This CDR3 is built from 12 residues. Looked up from germline, CDR1 is SQVTM and CDR2 is ANQGSEA. The CDR3 bases are TGCAGCGAGACTTCATCCTCCTACGGGCAGTACTTC. Its translation is CSETSSSYGQYF.

Worth noting for this clonotype: No conserved phenylalanine or tryptophan ends this CDR3, so it is likely a read error. The chain links TRBV4-2 to TRBJ2-2; 7 positions agree with TRBD1. The germline gives CDR1 LGHNA, CDR2 YNFKEQ. The CDR3 extends over 14 amino acids. This chain's CDR3 is CVSSAGGYTGELFS. The CDR3 region has the DNA TGTGTCAGCAGCGCAGGGGGTTACACCGGGGAGCTGTTTTCT.

The table lists this clonotype with many counts. CDR3 nucleotides: TGCGCCAGCAGCCAAGAGAGCTCCTATAATTCACCCCTCCACTTT. Protein: CASSQESSYNSPLHF. The chain carries TRBV4-3 and TRBJ1-6, with no clear D. The germline gives CDR1 LGHNA, CDR2 YSLEER. The CDR3 spans 15 residues. Trimming shortened V by 0 bases and J by 0 bases, and 3 bases separated the two germline ends.

This clonotype was observed a handful of times. With a much larger clone just one base away, this may be a read error. The CDR3 ends on some other residue instead of the conserved phenylalanine or tryptophan, so this is likely a read error. The chain employs TRBV28 and TRBJ1-2; 10 nucleotides align to TRBD1. CDR1 and CDR2 (germline): MDHEN, SYDVKM. With 2 bases clipped from V and 5 bases from J, the junction kept 14 bases outside the gene matches. This CDR3 is 18 amino acids long. CDR3 sequence reads: CASSLPGRDRGSRYGYTS. In DNA, the CDR3 is TGTGCCAGCAGTTTACCGGGCCGGGACAGGGGTTCTCGGTATGGCTACACCTCC.

On this clonotype: An end of the junction does not agree with germline; a read error may underlie this. The V and J genes are TRBV7-8 and TRBJ2-2; weak D call: TRBD2 (5 bases). CDR1 and CDR2 from the germline V gene are SGHVS and FQNEAQ. CDR3 length: 16 residues. DNA for the CDR3: TGTGCCGGCAGTAGAATCCGAGCGGAGAACACCGGGGAGCTGTTTTTT. This codes for CAGSRIRAENTGELFF.

Comment on this clonotype: The conserved final phenylalanine or tryptophan is absent from the CDR3, which likely points to a read error. The chain has TRBV6-2 or TRBV6-3 and TRBJ1-5; unclear D gene. V was shortened by 2 bases and J by 3 bases, with 5 bases between the two germline ends. Germline values: CDR1 MNHEY, CDR2 SVGEGT. CDR3 length: 13 amino acids. The DNA for the CDR3 is TGTGCCAGCAGTTACCGGGACAATCAGCCCCAGCATCTT. It codes for CASSYRDNQPQHL.

On this clonotype itself: An end of the junction differs from the germline gene, which may be a read error. V is TRBV28 and J is TRBJ1-2; no firm D call. The CDR3 runs 12 residues. The V gene's germline CDR1 is MDHEN and CDR2 SYDVKM. The CDR3 loop reads CASSLERSGYIF. Here the CDR3 DNA reads TGTGCCAGCAGTTTGGAGCGGTCAGGCTATATCTTC.

The V gene is TRBV10-3, the J gene TRBJ2-3, with D perhaps TRBD1 (5 bases). CDR1 is ENHRY and CDR2 is SYGVKD in the germline V gene. The CDR3 runs 13 residues. The V gene lost 8 bases and the J gene lost 10 bases, with 19 bases spanning the gap. CDR3 bases: TGTGCCATCGGGGCCTTAGGCGCAGTTGCGCAGTATTTT. It encodes CAIGALGAVAQYF.

On this clonotype: A much larger clone differs from this one at a single base, so this may be a read error. This chain joins TRBV2 and TRBJ2-7; D tentatively reads TRBD1 or TRBD2 (7 bases each). Germline values: CDR1 SNHLY, CDR2 FYNNEI. The CDR3 is 17 residues long. CDR3 in amino acids: CGSRGTGAGAATYEQYF. The DNA for the CDR3 is TGTGGCAGCAGGGGGACTGGCGCGGGAGCTGCTACCTACGAGCAGTACTTC.

Many counts were recorded for this clonotype. Here the CDR3 DNA reads TGTGCCAGCAGTTACCCGGGACAGGGGGCAGGTGAGCAGTTCTTC. Amino acids: CASSYPGQGAGEQFF. The chain employs TRBV6-6 and TRBJ2-1; 12 bases fit TRBD1. The CDR3 totals 15 residues. The V gene end was trimmed by 2 bases and the J gene end by 9 bases; junction bases not matched to a gene: 5. Germline CDR1 and CDR2: MNHNY and SVGAGI (reference sequence).

Note on this clonotype: One junction end does not reproduce the germline sequence, and a read error may be involved. The V and J genes are TRBV11-1 and TRBJ2-1; D is possibly TRBD1 (6 bases). The CDR3 loop spans 15 amino acids. Germline assignment: CDR1 SGHAT and CDR2 FQDESV (reference sequence). The chain's CDR3 is CASSLTGTTYNERFF. As DNA, the CDR3 is TGTGCCAGCAGTTTAACAGGGACAACCTACAATGAGCGGTTCTTC.

As to this clonotype: A junction boundary mismatches the germline segment, possibly from a read error. This sequence joins TRBV28 and TRBJ2-3; D not certain. CDR1 is MDHEN and CDR2 is SYDVKM in the germline V gene. The CDR3 runs 11 residues. CDR3 coding DNA: TGTGCCAGCAGTGCGACGGATACGCAGTGTTTT. Translated: CASSATDTQCF. The entire variable domain, with the rest obtained from reference TRBV28 and TRBJ2-3, is as follows: DVKVTQSSRYLVKRTGEKVFLECVQDMDHENMFWYRQDPGLGLRLIYFSYDVKMKEKGDIPEGYSVSREKKERFSLILESASTNQTSMYLCASSATDTQCFGPGTRLTVL.

About this clonotype: One end of the junction fails to match germline, which may point to a read error. The chain uses TRBV6-6 and TRBJ1-6; D not certain. Germline CDR1 and CDR2: MNHNY and SVGAGI (reference sequence). The CDR3 is made up of 13 amino acids. CDR3 protein: CAGSADRQKPFHF. CDR3 DNA: TGTGCCGGCAGTGCGGACCGGCAAAAGCCCTTCCACTTT.

About this clonotype itself: The junction departs from germline at one end; a sequencing error may be responsible. The chain joins TRBV30 to TRBJ2-1, with D possibly TRBD2 on 5 matching bases. CDR3 length: 13 amino acids. Per germline, CDR1 GTSNPN and CDR2 SVGIG (reference sequence). In DNA form, the CDR3 reads TGTGCCTGGAGTGTACTCCTCCGGGATGAGGAGTTCTTC. This sequence encodes CAWSVLLRDEEFF.

This clonotype was counted between two and nine times. Because the CDR3 is missing its conserved closing phenylalanine or tryptophan, this is likely a read error. The V and J genes are TRBV6-5 and TRBJ1-1; TRBD1 aligns across 7 bases. Germline CDR1 is MNHEY and CDR2 is SVGAGI. This CDR3 is built from 16 residues. CDR3 sequence: CVSRQRQGWGDTEAFL. DNA for the CDR3: TGTGTCAGCAGACAAAGACAGGGATGGGGGGACACTGAAGCTTTCCTT.

Remarks on this clonotype: The final CDR3 position lacks the conserved phenylalanine or tryptophan, pointing to a likely read error. The genes are TRBV11-2 and TRBJ2-1; 7 nucleotides agree with TRBD2. Looked up from germline, CDR1 is SGHAT and CDR2 is FQNNGV. The CDR3 runs to 16 residues. The CDR3 spells CAISYTSAHLYSEQFS. CDR3 nucleotide sequence: TGTGCCATCAGCTATACTAGCGCCCATTTATACAGTGAGCAGTTCTCC.

Concerning this clonotype itself: Likely a read error: the CDR3 ends without its conserved phenylalanine or tryptophan. The limits of the CDR3 on the DNA are not certain, so only TCRdb's listed CDR3 is given. This chain uses TRBV11-1 with TRBJ2-7. The length of the CDR3 is 12 amino acids, counting both ends. Germline V gene sequence: CDR1 SGHAT, CDR2 FQDESV (reference sequence). The CDR3 is CASSSKVYEQYY.

This clonotype was seen at least ten times. The chain recombines TRBV29-1 with TRBJ2-4; D uncertain. This CDR3 region has 12 residues. V was shortened by 3 bases and J by 7 bases, with 10 bases between the two germline ends. Looked up from germline, CDR1 is SQVTM and CDR2 is ANQGSEA. DNA for the CDR3: TGCAGCGTTGAGGCAGGATTTAACATTCAGTACTTC. Protein product: CSVEAGFNIQYF. The variable domain in full, completed from reference TRBV29-1 and TRBJ2-4, reads SAVISQKPSRDICQRGTSLTIQCQVDSQVTMMFWYRQQPGQSLTLIATANQGSEATYESGFVIDKFPISRPNLTFSTLTVSNMSPEDSSIYLCSVEAGFNIQYFGAGTRLSVL.

This clonotype was detected only once. This chain connects TRBV5-6 to TRBJ2-7; 7 nucleotides match TRBD2. The CDR3 loop spans 14 amino acids. Per the germline V gene, CDR1 is SGHDT and CDR2 is YYEEEE. After removal of 6 bases from V and 4 bases from J, the junction contained 10 bases not matched to a gene. CDR3 sequence (DNA): TGTGCCAGCAACCATCCGGGACTAACTTACGAGCAGTACTTC. Translation gives CASNHPGLTYEQYF.

A remark on this clonotype: No conserved phenylalanine or tryptophan ends this CDR3, so it is likely a read error. The chain couples TRBV11-2 to TRBJ2-2, with 11 nucleotides matching TRBD2. The CDR3 covers 17 residues. V trimming: 5 bases; J trimming: 6 bases; junction bases outside the gene matches: 11. In germline, CDR1 is SGHAT, CDR2 FQNNGV. CDR3 residues: CASSLLAGGPRAGELFV. The CDR3 DNA sequence: TGTGCCAGCAGCCTGTTAGCGGGAGGGCCGAGGGCCGGGGAGCTGTTTGTT.

The table lists this clonotype with a few counts. A junction end diverges from the germline sequence, so it may reflect a read error. The rearrangement uses TRBV10-3 and TRBJ2-7, with D possibly being TRBD1 (6 bases). CDR3 length: 13 amino acids. CDR1 ENHRY and CDR2 SYGVKD come from the germline V gene. The CDR3 region is CAIRGRGTDEQYF. The CDR3 DNA reads as TGCGCCATCAGGGGCAGGGGTACGGACGAGCAGTACTTC.

As concerns this clonotype: Since the CDR3 does not end with the conserved phenylalanine or tryptophan, this likely comes from a read error. The V call is TRBV11-2, the J call TRBJ1-5, with D tentatively TRBD1 (6 bases). The length of the CDR3 is 14 residues. The germline V gene encodes CDR1 SGHAT and CDR2 FQNNGV. The CDR3 DNA reads as TGTGCCGGCAGCTTAGGGGGGCTCGGTCTGCCCCAGCATTCT. Amino acid sequence: CAGSLGGLGLPQHS.